A single sample is the source of the 10 T cell receptor beta chains below, sequenced in a study of T-cell reconstitution after alpha-beta-depleted transplantation in children. TCRbeta library preparation incorporated unique molecular identifiers. MiXCR, run by TCRdb on the PCR reads, gives a single entry per CDR3 protein. In the table there are 450,000 to 600,000 distinct CDR3 sequences, 10% to 13% of which are singletons. Specimen: PBMCs, collected before TCRalphabeta/CD19-depleted stem cell transplant. The receptors shown here come from a child aged 2-15 years with inherited bone marrow failure, due to receive a stem cell transplant.

The sample holds a few counts of this clonotype. The V and J genes are TRBV27 and TRBJ2-3, with a weak D call TRBD2 (5 bases). CDR3 length: 15 residues. Between the trimmed V and J ends, which lost 4 bases and 5 bases, there was a span of 16 bases. The germline V gene has CDR1 MNHEY and CDR2 SMNVEV (reference sequence). CDR3 DNA: TGTGCCAGCAGTTACTTTGAAGGAGGAGGAGATACGCAGTATTTT. Its translation is CASSYFEGGGDTQYF.

This clonotype was recorded at least ten times. The chain combines TRBV6-2 or TRBV6-3 with TRBJ1-1; D gene unclear. CDR3 length: 14 residues. V shed 6 bases and J shed 1 base, with 12 bases lying between them. Germline loops: CDR1 MNHEY, CDR2 SVGEGT. As DNA, the CDR3 is TGTGCCAGCAGATCCAACCCTGGGAACACTGAAGCTTTCTTT. Translation gives CASRSNPGNTEAFF.

The V and J genes are TRBV11-2 and TRBJ2-1; 11 bases are a match to TRBD1. This CDR3 region has 12 residues. In germline, CDR1 is SGHAT, CDR2 FQNNGV. The J segment lost 12 bases and the V segment lost 4 bases, leaving 2 bases of the junction unmatched. CDR3 DNA sequence: TGTGCCAGCAGCTCTGGGACAGGGGGGCAGTTCTTC. Translating gives CASSSGTGGQFF.

This clonotype showed up many times. The chain has TRBV5-6 and TRBJ2-7; D ambiguous. The CDR3 has 15 residues. V lost 2 bases and J lost 2, with 14 bases in between. The V gene's germline CDR1 is SGHDT and CDR2 YYEEEE. The CDR3 DNA reads as TGTGCCAGCAGCTTCCCTCCGGTTAGCCCCTACGAGCAGTACTTC. Its translation is CASSFPPVSPYEQYF.

There are a few counts of this clonotype. The V call is TRBV6-5, the J call TRBJ2-7; D may be TRBD1 (7 bases). The CDR3 covers 15 residues. V was shortened by 2 bases and J by 4 bases, with 15 bases between the two germline ends. Germline assignment: CDR1 MNHEY and CDR2 SVGAGI. The CDR3 sequence: CASSYRQGGGYEQYF. The CDR3 nucleotides read TGTGCCAGCAGTTACAGACAGGGAGGAGGATACGAGCAGTACTTC.

This clonotype showed up many times. The rearrangement joins TRBV7-6 to TRBJ2-7; 7 bases match TRBD1. The CDR3 covers 15 residues. Trimming at V came to 4 bases and at J to 4 bases, leaving 10 bases not matched to a gene. Germline V lookup: CDR1 SGHVS, CDR2 FNYEAQ. The CDR3 DNA sequence: TGTGCCAGCAGCTCGGAAAGGGGGCCCGGGTACGAGCAGTACTTC. Translation: CASSSERGPGYEQYF. The full variable domain, with the rest looked up from reference TRBV7-6 and TRBJ2-7, is GAGVSQSPRYKVTKRGQDVALRCDPISGHVSLYWYRQALGQGPEFLTYFNYEAQQDKSGLPNDRFSAERPEGSISTLTIQRTEQRDSAMYRCASSSERGPGYEQYFGPGTRLTVT.

This clonotype has ten or more counts. The chain combines TRBV3-1 with TRBJ2-5; no firm D call. Germline lookup yields CDR1 LGHDT and CDR2 YNNKEL (reference sequence). The ends were cut back, 2 bases at V and 4 bases at J, with 5 bases in the middle. The CDR3 is 12 amino acids. The DNA for the CDR3 is TGTGCCAGCAGCCAAATACGAGAGACCCAGTACTTC. Translating gives CASSQIRETQYF.

This clonotype occurred many times. The chain's CDR3 is CAISTPTGGEYF. The CDR3 region has the DNA TGTGCCATCAGTACCCCAACGGGAGGGGAGTATTTT. This chain connects TRBV10-3 to TRBJ2-3; 8 bases align to TRBD2. The V gene end was trimmed by 5 bases and the J gene end by 13 bases; junction bases not matched to a gene: 8. CDR1 ENHRY and CDR2 SYGVKD come from the germline V gene. The CDR3 covers 12 residues.

There are many counts of this clonotype. The V and J genes are TRBV14 and TRBJ2-3, with D hard to call. The CDR3 contains 12 residues. Germline assignment: CDR1 SGHDN and CDR2 FVKESK. V was cut by 3 bases and J by 6 bases, with 7 bases left in between. CDR3 loop: CASSQFGDTQYF. CDR3 bases: TGTGCCAGCAGCCAGTTTGGGGATACGCAGTATTTT.

About this clonotype: One base away lies a much larger clone, so this may be a sequencing read error. The CDR3 bases are TGCGCCGGCAGCCCAGACAGGGGGCGACTAGCGGTGAGACAAGAGACCCAGTACTTC. Translating it yields CAGSPDRGRLAVRQETQYF. The chain has TRBV4-1 and TRBJ2-5; D might be TRBD1 (10 bases). Germline assignment: CDR1 MGHRA and CDR2 YSYEKL. This CDR3 comprises 19 residues.